This T cell receptor beta chain appears in the sequencing data of a study of cytomegalovirus exposure and HLA in healthy donors. Whole-study findings and limits: HLA-A and HLA-B allele assignments for most subjects were reportedly predicted accurately using TCR beta sequences.

A multiplex PCR was run with 60 Vbeta primers and 13 Jbeta primers. Some clones are missing from TCRdb's copy, which holds only in-frame ones; the method was immunoSEQ multiplex PCR. The sample records approximately 200,000 clones, about 80% being singletons. Of note for this clone: What it recognizes is unknown.

The CDR3 runs to 11 residues. V lost 8 bases and J lost 2, with 8 bases in between. Per the germline V gene, CDR1 is GTSNPN and CDR2 is SVGIG (reference sequence). The chain joins TRBV30 to TRBJ2-3; D is unclear. The specimen was PBMCs. The receptor was derived from a girl aged 10 to 17 in good health and CMV-seronegative. The CDR3 DNA is TGTGCCCTAGGAACCACAGATACGCAGTATTTT. Translated, it gives CALGTTDTQYF.